The 16 T cell receptor beta chains presented below share a single source sample, sequenced in a study of blood T cell repertoires in COVID-19. Some clones are missing from TCRdb's copy, which holds only in-frame ones; the method was immunoSEQ multiplex PCR. The table records around 310,000 clones, roughly 89% of them present only once. Sequencing was done on a sample of peripheral blood. These receptors came from a woman in her 40s with COVID-19, enrolled during active disease.

The chain carries TRBV28 and TRBJ2-1; no firm D call. The CDR3 has 13 residues. Looked up from germline, CDR1 is MDHEN and CDR2 is SYDVKM. V was shortened by 10 bases and J by 3 bases, with 13 bases between the two germline ends. The CDR3 DNA is TGTGCCACCCTGGCGAGAGGCTACAATGAGCAGTTCTTC. Translation: CATLARGYNEQFF.

The CDR3 bases are TGTGCCAGCAGCTTTACAGCATTCTATGGCTACACCTTC. Protein product: CASSFTAFYGYTF. The V and J genes are TRBV27 and TRBJ1-2; unclear D gene. CDR3 length equals 13 residues. V lost 6 bases and J lost 4, with 12 bases in between. Per germline, CDR1 MNHEY and CDR2 SMNVEV (reference sequence).

The chain carries TRBV7-2 and TRBJ2-5; 10 bases align to TRBD1. This CDR3 has 14 amino acids. CDR1 SGHTA and CDR2 FQGNSA come from the germline V gene. The ends lost 4 bases at V and 9 bases at J; junction bases unmatched: 8. The DNA for the CDR3 is TGTGCCAGCAGCTCTGGACAGGGGGTAACGGCCCAGTACTTC. As protein: CASSSGQGVTAQYF.

V is TRBV5-1 and J is TRBJ1-5; D possibly corresponds to TRBD1 (6 bases). CDR1 is SGHRS and CDR2 is YFSETQ in the germline V gene. CDR3 length equals 14 residues. V lost 5 bases and J 5 bases, leaving 14 bases between the germline ends. Written as DNA, the CDR3 is TGCGCCAGCAGTCCAGGACAGTCCGATCAGCCCCAGCATTTT. Amino acids: CASSPGQSDQPQHF.

The genes are TRBV7-9 and TRBJ2-1; 7 bases align to TRBD2. Germline V gene sequence: CDR1 SEHNR, CDR2 FQNEAQ (reference sequence). CDR3 size: 16 residues. After removal of 2 bases from V and 0 bases from J, the junction contained 4 bases not matched to a gene. DNA for the CDR3: TGTGCCAGCAGCTTAAGCGGGAAACCCTCCTACAATGAGCAGTTCTTC. Its protein product is CASSLSGKPSYNEQFF.

V gene TRBV20-1 combines with J gene TRBJ1-3, with D hard to call. Trimming pared 3 bases from V and 0 bases from J, leaving 9 bases between. CDR1 and CDR2 (germline): DFQATT, SNEGSKA (reference sequence). This CDR3 has 14 residues. CDR3 amino acids: CSASFLSSGNTIYF. Here the CDR3 DNA reads TGCAGTGCTAGTTTCCTGAGCTCTGGAAACACCATATATTTT.

The sample holds one count of this clone. CDR3 DNA: TGTGCCAGCAGTTTGGGGGGGCACTCACCCCTCCACTTT. It is translated as CASSLGGHSPLHF. The V and J genes are TRBV27 and TRBJ1-6; tentative D call: TRBD1 (6 bases). Per germline, CDR1 MNHEY and CDR2 SMNVEV (reference sequence). The V gene lost 3 bases and the J gene lost 10 bases, with 10 bases spanning the gap. This CDR3 contains 13 residues.

This clone occurred once. This chain links TRBV28 with TRBJ1-2; 8 positions agree with TRBD1. With V trimmed by 1 base and J by 3 bases, 4 bases remained unmatched. The CDR3 is 15 residues long. Germline V gene lookup returns CDR1 MDHEN and CDR2 SYDVKM. The CDR3 DNA follows: TGTGCCAGCAGTTTATACAGGGGACAGGACTATGGCTACACCTTC. Amino acid sequence: CASSLYRGQDYGYTF.

This clone was recorded once. V is TRBV28 and J is TRBJ1-2; weak D call: TRBD1 (6 bases). Germline lookup yields CDR1 MDHEN and CDR2 SYDVKM. CDR3 length: 15 residues. Trimming removed 3 bases from V and 2 bases from J, with 13 bases in between. CDR3 in DNA: TGTGCCAGCAGTTTCAGCGAGGGGGGGAACTATGGCTACACCTTC. Translation gives CASSFSEGGNYGYTF.

The chain is built from TRBV20-1 and TRBJ2-1; D gene unclear. The V gene's germline CDR1 is DFQATT and CDR2 SNEGSKA (reference sequence). V lost 4 bases and J lost 7, with 8 bases in between. This CDR3 has 11 amino acids. In DNA, the CDR3 is TGCAGTGCTACCGACTCAAATGAGCAGTTCTTC. It encodes CSATDSNEQFF.

A few counts support this clone. The rearrangement joins TRBV18 to TRBJ1-3; no reliable D call. The V and J ends lost 5 bases and 2 bases respectively, with 16 bases between them. Germline CDR1 and CDR2: KGHSH and LQKENI. This CDR3 comprises 16 residues. The CDR3 nucleotides are TGTGCCAGCTCAGCAGCGCTAAGTACTACTGGAAACACCATATATTTT. It specifies CASSAALSTTGNTIYF.

V usage is TRBV19 and J usage is TRBJ1-5; TRBD1 aligns across 7 bases. V trimming: 4 bases; J trimming: 2 bases; junction bases outside the gene matches: 5. The CDR3 contains 15 residues. Germline CDR1 and CDR2: LNHDA and SQIVND (reference sequence). Here the CDR3 DNA reads TGTGCCAGTAGTACTTACGGACAGGGCAATCAGCCCCAGCATTTT. Translation gives CASSTYGQGNQPQHF. Full variable domain (rest looked up from reference TRBV19 and TRBJ1-5): DGGITQSPKYLFRKEGQNVTLSCEQNLNHDAMYWYRQDPGQGLRLIYYSQIVNDFQKGDIAEGYSVSREKKESFPLTVTSAQKNPTAFYLCASSTYGQGNQPQHFGDGTRLSIL.

This clone was seen a single time. The rearrangement joins TRBV28 to TRBJ2-7, with D unresolved. Germline loops: CDR1 MDHEN, CDR2 SYDVKM. This CDR3 has 17 residues. V lost 3 bases, J lost 2 bases, and 20 bases lay in between. CDR3 loop: CASSFPIGPSPPYEQYF. CDR3 bases: TGTGCCAGCAGTTTCCCAATTGGCCCTTCTCCCCCCTACGAGCAGTACTTC.

V is TRBV2 and J is TRBJ1-2; tentatively, D is TRBD1 (5 bases). CDR3 length: 11 residues. Germline V gene sequence: CDR1 SNHLY, CDR2 FYNNEI. V was cut by 7 bases and J by 8 bases, with 11 bases left in between. In DNA form, the CDR3 reads TGTGCCAGCATTTTCAGGGAAGGCTACACCTTC. Residues: CASIFREGYTF.

The sample holds one count of this clone. The chain carries TRBV5-1 and TRBJ1-3; 8 positions agree with TRBD1. The junction had 14 bases not matched to a gene; V was cut back by 4 bases and J by 8 bases. Germline CDR1 and CDR2: SGHRS and YFSETQ. The CDR3 length is 16 residues. Here the CDR3 DNA reads TGCGCCAGCAGCGACATTCCCGGTGACAGGGGTGACACCATATATTTT. Its protein product is CASSDIPGDRGDTIYF. Complete variable domain (other parts from reference TRBV5-1 and TRBJ1-3): KAGVTQTPRYLIKTRGQQVTLSCSPISGHRSVSWYQQTPGQGLQFLFEYFSETQRNKGNFPGRFSGRQFSNSRSEMNVSTLELGDSALYLCASSDIPGDRGDTIYFGEGSWLTVV.

This chain joins TRBV30 and TRBJ1-3, with D maybe TRBD1 (5 bases). Trimming left V 5 bases short and J 0 bases short, with 8 bases between. The CDR3 runs 13 residues. Looked up from germline, CDR1 is GTSNPN and CDR2 is SVGIG (reference sequence). The CDR3 loop reads CAWGGVSGNTIYF. The CDR3 DNA reads TGTGCCTGGGGGGGGGTCTCTGGAAACACCATATATTTT.